This TCR beta chain was observed in a study of T cells expressing NK-cell markers. Turning to the study itself: Obtained from sorted CD3+CD56+NKG2C+, CD3+CD56+NKG2C- and CD3+CD56-NKG2C+ T cells were the TCR beta repertoires. The sequencing cohort of eight donors included seven HCMV-seropositive individuals and one seronegative individual.

Details on this clonotype: The target antigen is unknown.

Study-level findings and limits: Among CD8+ T cells from more than five donors, dominant NKG2C+ clonotypes accounted for about 1.0-7.0%. These clonotypes also led the CD3+CD56-NKG2C+ fraction in a handful of donors.

CDR1 SQVTM and CDR2 ANQGSEA come from the germline V gene. The CDR3 has 15 residues. Reprocessing the 5' RACE reads, TCRdb reports a single entry for every CDR3 protein and omits DNA. The sample has hundreds of thousands of distinct CDR3 sequences, and its top ten clones hold roughly 8%. V gene TRBV29-1 combines with J gene TRBJ2-2; TCRdb proposes TRBD1, but this gene call is untestable without DNA. The clonotype originates from a woman aged 18 to 69 in good health. The sample taken for sequencing was blood T cells: a sorted CD56 or NKG2C T cell subset, CD4+ or CD8+ T cells, or bulk PBMC T cells (not recorded which). This CDR3 is CSVLLRGLDTGELFF.